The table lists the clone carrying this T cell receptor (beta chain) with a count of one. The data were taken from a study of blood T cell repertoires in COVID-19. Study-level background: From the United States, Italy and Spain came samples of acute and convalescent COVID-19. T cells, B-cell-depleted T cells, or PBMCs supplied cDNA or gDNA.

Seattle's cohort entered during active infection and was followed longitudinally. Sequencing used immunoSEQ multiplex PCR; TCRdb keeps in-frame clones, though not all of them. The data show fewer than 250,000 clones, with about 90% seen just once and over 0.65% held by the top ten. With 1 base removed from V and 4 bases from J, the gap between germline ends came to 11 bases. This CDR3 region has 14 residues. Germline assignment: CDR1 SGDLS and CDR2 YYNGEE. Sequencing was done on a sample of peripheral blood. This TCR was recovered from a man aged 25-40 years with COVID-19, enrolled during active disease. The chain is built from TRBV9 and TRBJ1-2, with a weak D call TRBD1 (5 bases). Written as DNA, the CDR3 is TGTGCCAGCAGCGTACCGGGGGGGACCTATGGCTACACCTTC. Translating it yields CASSVPGGTYGYTF.